These T cell receptor beta chains were read from a single sample in a study of blood T cell repertoires in COVID-19. Assay used: immunoSEQ multiplex PCR; TCRdb lists only in-frame clones, some missing. The sample consists of roughly 180,000 clones, more than 80% of them appearing once. The sample consisted of peripheral blood. Receptor source: a woman in her fifties or sixties with acute or convalescent COVID-19. Each CDR3 is given with its conserved first and last residue. A D gene is named only where the DNA matches it firmly. Rows may omit the clone size; those that give it use once, few, many or a size class.

d_call: -
clone_size: -
v_call: TRBV9
j_call: TRBJ1-4
cdr3_nt: TGTGCCAGCAGCGTCAGGCCGACGGGAAATGAAAAACTGTTTTTT
cdr3_aa: CASSVRPTGNEKLFF

d_call: TRBD1
clone_size: -
v_call: TRBV10-3
j_call: TRBJ1-1
cdr3_nt: TGTGCCATCAGGGGGGCAGACAGGGACACTGAAGCTTTCTTT
cdr3_aa: CAIRGADRDTEAFF

d_call: TRBD1
clone_size: -
v_call: TRBV14
j_call: TRBJ2-3
cdr3_nt: TGTGCCAGCAGCCAAGACAGGGGGCTAGATACGCAGTATTTT
cdr3_aa: CASSQDRGLDTQYF

d_call: TRBD1
clone_size: -
v_call: TRBV7-9
j_call: TRBJ1-4
cdr3_nt: TGTGCCAGCAGCCCGGGACAGGGGGGTTCTAATGAAAAACTGTTTTTT
cdr3_aa: CASSPGQGGSNEKLFF

d_call: -
clone_size: -
v_call: TRBV18
j_call: TRBJ1-5
cdr3_nt: TGTGCCAGCTCACCTAGACAGACGGCTGAACCCCAGCATTTT
cdr3_aa: CASSPRQTAEPQHF

d_call: -
clone_size: -
v_call: TRBV27
j_call: TRBJ2-3
cdr3_nt: TGTGCCAGCAGTTTACGGGAGCTAGGCACAGATACGCAGTATTTT
cdr3_aa: CASSLRELGTDTQYF

d_call: TRBD1
clone_size: once
v_call: TRBV10-3
j_call: TRBJ2-3
cdr3_nt: TGTGCCATCAAGGGGGCGTTTAGCACAGATACGCAGTATTTT
cdr3_aa: CAIKGAFSTDTQYF

d_call: -
clone_size: -
v_call: TRBV9
j_call: TRBJ1-3
cdr3_nt: TGTGCCAGCAGCGTAGGGATGGGCTTTGAAAACACCATATATTTT
cdr3_aa: CASSVGMGFENTIYF

d_call: TRBD1
clone_size: -
v_call: TRBV9
j_call: TRBJ2-2
cdr3_nt: TGTGCCAGCAGCGGCCAACAGGGGGTCGGGGAGCTGTTTTTT
cdr3_aa: CASSGQQGVGELFF

d_call: -
clone_size: -
v_call: TRBV11-1
j_call: TRBJ2-7
cdr3_nt: TGTGCCAGCAGCTTAGCCGGCACAGGTACCTACGAGCAGTACTTC
cdr3_aa: CASSLAGTGTYEQYF

d_call: -
clone_size: -
v_call: TRBV2
j_call: TRBJ2-5
cdr3_nt: TGTGCCAGCGGGAGTGCTGGAAGGGTGGAGACCCAGTACTTC
cdr3_aa: CASGSAGRVETQYF

d_call: -
clone_size: once
v_call: TRBV5-4
j_call: TRBJ2-5
cdr3_nt: TGTGCCAGCAGCTTGTACATACAAGAGACCCAGTACTTC
cdr3_aa: CASSLYIQETQYF

d_call: -
clone_size: once
v_call: TRBV11-2
j_call: TRBJ1-6
cdr3_nt: TGTGCCAGCAGCTTAGATGGCGGGCAGCTTAATTCACCCCTCCACTTT
cdr3_aa: CASSLDGGQLNSPLHF

d_call: -
clone_size: -
v_call: TRBV6-1
j_call: TRBJ2-5
cdr3_nt: TGTGCCAGCAGTGAGAAAATAATCTGGGGGCCGGAGACCCAGTACTTC
cdr3_aa: CASSEKIIWGPETQYF

d_call: TRBD2
clone_size: -
v_call: TRBV11-3
j_call: TRBJ2-1
cdr3_nt: TGTGCCAGCAGCCCCGGGACTAACAACAATGAGCAGTTCTTC
cdr3_aa: CASSPGTNNNEQFF

d_call: TRBD2
clone_size: -
v_call: TRBV5-8
j_call: TRBJ2-1
cdr3_nt: TGTGCCAGCAGCCGGACTAGCGGGAGACCCCACAATGAGCAGTTCTTC
cdr3_aa: CASSRTSGRPHNEQFF

d_call: -
clone_size: -
v_call: TRBV4-1
j_call: TRBJ2-1
cdr3_nt: TGCGCCAGCAGCCTATTAGGTGGGTCGGAATGGGGGGATGAGCAGTTCTTC
cdr3_aa: CASSLLGGSEWGDEQFF

d_call: TRBD1
clone_size: -
v_call: TRBV3-1/TRBV3-2
j_call: TRBJ1-2
cdr3_nt: TGTGCCAGCAGCTCACAGGGGGCGCCGGGCTACACCTTC
cdr3_aa: CASSSQGAPGYTF